This record looks at one T cell receptor (beta chain) sequence and its context. Its antigen is currently unknown. Additional DNA sequences in this sample encode the identical CDR3. The data originate from a study of T cell responses to AZD1222 COVID-19 vaccine. Study results and limitations: There were vaccine-associated CD4 TCRs across spike, dominant at 160-218 and 743-854.

The data were produced by immunoSEQ multiplex PCR, yet TCRdb's version contains in-frame clones alone and is incomplete. The sample shows more than 95,000 clones, around 88% of them seen only once. Germline CDR1 reads WNHNN; CDR2 reads SYGVQD (reference sequence). The CDR3 covers 12 residues. Trimming took off 5 bases at V and 5 bases at J, with 6 bases between the two ends. The receptor was derived from an adult in good health. The material was peripheral blood, obtained on day 0 of MenACWY control vaccination. The rearrangement joins TRBV10-1 to TRBJ2-2; no reliable D call. Here the CDR3 DNA reads TGCGCCAGCAGTTTAGGGACCGGGGAGCTGTTTTTT. This translates into CASSLGTGELFF.